These T cell receptor beta chains were read from a single sample in a study of beta chain features in type 1 diabetes. Assay used: immunoSEQ multiplex PCR; TCRdb lists only in-frame clones, some missing. The table lists approximately 470,000 clones, roughly 30% of them singletons, with about 0.065% in the top ten. Material for sequencing was naive CD4+ T cells from blood. The receptors stem from a man younger than 35 in good health. CDR3s include the opening cysteine and the closing phenylalanine or tryptophan. The size entry is marked missing in some rows and otherwise reads once, few, many or a size class.

clone_size v_call cdr3_aa
. TRBV14 CASSHDRVQETQYF
few TRBV7-2 CASSLGAGTPYEQYF
. TRBV29-1 CSAGQGADTQYF
few TRBV5-1 CASGAASGVDTQYF
. TRBV30 CAWSVSVTYEQYF
. TRBV18 CASSPGMGTVTDTQYF
. TRBV7-2 CASSLSGRGMYTQYF
. TRBV7-6 CASSSRTSGPEQFF
. TRBV18 CASLTTLNTEAFF
. TRBV11-2 CASSLGGGQYNEQFF
. TRBV7-9 CASSSQYEQYF
. TRBV10-2 CASKITGTDTQYF
. TRBV29-1 CSVAGAIGGELFF
. TRBV2 CASSAGTGMGQPQHF
few TRBV11-2 CASSLGGANTGELFF
few TRBV6-5 CASSRQGLAYEQYF
. TRBV10-3 CATRTGGVTEAFF
. TRBV28 CASSQGGFGKLYEQYF
few TRBV18 CASSSSTDTQYF
. TRBV7-2 CASSLGLMSGDTQYF
. TRBV7-9 CASSLGLANTGELFF
. TRBV7-9 CASSLPGTSGTYEQYF
. TRBV9 CASSAAPDISGANVLTF
. TRBV4-1 CASSQDRPSLYEQYF
. TRBV29-1 CSVDPIQTSGSSYEQYF
few TRBV19 CASSTRTGGSYEQYF
few TRBV29-1 CSVLAGGSYEQYF
. TRBV30 CAWTTGTGGNEQFF
. TRBV27 CASGPSATGTRSYEQFF
. TRBV2 CASNREGYNEQFF
. TRBV6-1 CASSPQGETQYF
few TRBV14 CASSWTAGEQYF
once TRBV5-4 CASSLVGLANEQFF
few TRBV25-1 CASSELAGVQETQYF
. TRBV9 CASSVAGTLPGYTF
. TRBV30 CAWRASSGANVLTF
. TRBV4-3 CASSQEVRGDTEAFF
few TRBV18 CASSRTSWDNEQFF